This is a list of T cell receptor beta chains from one sample in a study of technical replicates of blood from a few donors. Using immunoSEQ multiplex PCR, the repertoire was profiled, and TCRdb retains in-frame clones only, with some absent. The sample has over 60,000 clones, roughly 93% seen once; the top ten hold 0.25% to 0.3%. Sequencing was performed on T cells isolated from PBMCs. These receptors were taken from a human donor in good health. The CDR3 runs from the conserved cysteine through the conserved F or W. D genes are given only for firm matches. Clone size is stated in some rows and not others, as once, few, many or a class when expanded.

j_gene,d_gene,abundance,v_gene,CDR3aa,CDR3nt
TRBJ2-3,TRBD2,NA,TRBV11-1,CASSHIGGGKGSDTQYF,TGTGCCAGCAGCCACATCGGCGGGGGGAAGGGGTCAGATACGCAGTATTTT
TRBJ1-1,TRBD1,NA,TRBV19,CASKLQGAWNTEAFF,TGTGCCAGTAAACTACAGGGGGCTTGGAACACTGAAGCTTTCTTT
TRBJ1-1,NA,NA,TRBV7-2,CASGYLVTNTEAFF,TGTGCCAGCGGTTATCTAGTCACGAACACTGAAGCTTTCTTT
TRBJ1-1,TRBD1,once,TRBV19,CASRQGAGYIDTEAFF,TGTGCCAGTCGACAGGGGGCGGGCTATATCGACACTGAAGCTTTCTTT
TRBJ2-7,NA,NA,TRBV7-9,CASSLSFGDEQYF,TGTGCCAGCAGCTTATCCTTCGGAGACGAGCAGTACTTC
TRBJ2-1,TRBD1,NA,TRBV6-5,CASRTGMRNEQFF,TGTGCCAGCAGGACAGGGATGAGGAATGAGCAGTTCTTC
TRBJ2-5,NA,NA,TRBV5-1,CASSLGTVQETQYF,TGCGCCAGCAGCTTGGGAACAGTACAAGAGACCCAGTACTTC
TRBJ2-5,TRBD2,few,TRBV6-4,CASSSVAGDQETQYF,TGTGCCAGCAGTTCGGTAGCGGGGGACCAAGAGACCCAGTACTTC
TRBJ2-5,NA,NA,TRBV7-9,CASSPIRQVETQYF,TGTGCCAGCAGCCCTATCCGACAGGTGGAGACCCAGTACTTC
TRBJ1-1,NA,NA,TRBV5-6,CASSLGAGSSTEAFF,TGTGCCAGCAGCTTGGGCGCGGGTTCGAGCACTGAAGCTTTCTTT
TRBJ1-2,NA,NA,TRBV27,CASSSGTSFRGYTF,TGTGCCAGCAGTTCCGGGACATCGTTTCGTGGCTACACCTTC
TRBJ2-3,NA,NA,TRBV4-1,CASSQMTASTDTQYF,TGCGCCAGCAGCCAAATGACAGCTAGCACAGATACGCAGTATTTT
TRBJ1-2,NA,NA,TRBV7-6,CASSSIPSGFKDGYTF,TGTGCCAGCAGCTCAATCCCGTCAGGGTTTAAAGATGGCTACACCTTC
TRBJ2-3,NA,NA,TRBV7-2,CASSPMAATNTDTQYF,TGTGCCAGCAGCCCCATGGCGGCTACCAACACAGATACGCAGTATTTT
TRBJ1-2,NA,NA,TRBV7-9,CASSFGGASGYTF,TGTGCCAGCAGCTTTGGAGGGGCGAGTGGCTACACCTTC
TRBJ2-7,NA,NA,TRBV9,CASSSGTLSYEQYF,TGTGCCAGCAGTTCGGGGACTCTCTCCTACGAGCAGTACTTC
TRBJ1-5,NA,NA,TRBV18,CASSPLGPGNSNQPQHF,TGTGCCAGCTCACCATTGGGGCCAGGGAATAGCAATCAGCCCCAGCATTTT
TRBJ1-2,NA,NA,TRBV15,CATSRSPGTQYGYTF,TGTGCCACCAGCAGATCCCCCGGGACACAATATGGCTACACCTTC
TRBJ2-1,NA,NA,TRBV11-2,CASSYAGTSRYNEQFF,TGTGCCAGCAGCTACGCAGGTACTAGCAGATACAATGAGCAGTTCTTC
TRBJ1-4,TRBD1,NA,TRBV5-5,CASSLDRGNEKLFF,TGTGCCAGCAGCCTCGACAGGGGTAATGAAAAACTGTTTTTT
TRBJ1-1,TRBD1,NA,TRBV30,CAWSEIPGQGATEAFF,TGTGCCTGGAGTGAAATCCCTGGACAGGGGGCGACTGAAGCTTTCTTT
TRBJ1-2,NA,NA,TRBV6-1,CASSQARGSGYTF,TGTGCCAGCAGTCAAGCGCGGGGGAGCGGCTACACCTTC
TRBJ2-7,TRBD1,NA,TRBV5-1,CASSSLTGNYEQYF,TGCGCCAGCAGCTCTCTGACAGGGAACTACGAGCAGTACTTC
TRBJ2-7,TRBD1,few,TRBV6-1,CASSESPTGAIYEQYF,TGTGCCAGCAGTGAAAGTCCGACAGGGGCGATCTACGAGCAGTACTTC
TRBJ2-7,NA,NA,TRBV28,CASSFNYEQYF,TGTGCCAGCAGTTTCAACTACGAGCAGTACTTC
TRBJ2-7,TRBD2,NA,TRBV19,CASSRIAGEGEQYF,TGTGCCAGTAGTAGGATAGCGGGAGAGGGGGAGCAGTACTTC
TRBJ2-1,NA,NA,TRBV6-5,CASSYIGDYNEQFF,TGTGCCAGCAGTTACATCGGGGATTACAATGAGCAGTTCTTC